The 12 T cell receptor beta chains below all came from one sample that was sequenced in a study of T cells after yellow fever vaccination. TCRdb re-called the 5' RACE reads through MiXCR, storing one row per CDR3 protein. The sample has 180,000 or so distinct CDR3 sequences; 9.5% to 12% are singletons. The sample here was CD8+ T cells sorted from PBMCs, taken 15 days after the yellow fever booster vaccination. The receptor source for this set is a young man who received the YFV17D yellow fever vaccine.

This sequence joins TRBV15 and TRBJ1-1; no definite D call. Germline loops: CDR1 LNHNV, CDR2 YYDKDF (reference sequence). The CDR3 loop spans 12 amino acids. Between the trimmed V and J ends, which lost 4 bases and 5 bases, there was a span of 8 bases. For the CDR3, the DNA is TGTGCCACCAGCAAGCTCGGGACTGAAGCTTTCTTT. It encodes CATSKLGTEAFF.

The CDR3 sequence: CASSQESWGDTEAFF. CDR3 DNA sequence: TGCGCCAGCAGCCAAGAGAGTTGGGGGGACACTGAAGCTTTCTTT. This chain connects TRBV4-3 to TRBJ1-1; possibly TRBD1 for D (5 bases). In germline, CDR1 is LGHNA, CDR2 YSLEER. Trimming shortened V by 0 bases and J by 3 bases, and 11 bases separated the two germline ends. This CDR3 is built from 15 residues.

The genes are TRBV20-1 and TRBJ2-3, with TRBD1 matching 11 bases. The CDR3 sequence is 16 residues long. Per the germline V gene, CDR1 is DFQATT and CDR2 is SNEGSKA (reference sequence). Germline trimming cut 5 bases from V and 0 bases from J; bases unmatched to any gene: 7. CDR3 in amino acids: CSALDRGPTSTDTQYF. The CDR3 DNA follows: TGCAGTGCTCTGGACAGGGGGCCTACTAGCACAGATACGCAGTATTTT.

A few counts support this clonotype. The chain employs TRBV7-2 and TRBJ2-7; 9 bases match TRBD1. After removal of 5 bases from V and 3 bases from J, the junction contained 5 bases not matched to a gene. CDR1 SGHTA and CDR2 FQGNSA come from the germline V gene. The length of the CDR3 is 14 residues. The CDR3 loop is CASSDPGQGYEQYF. CDR3 in DNA: TGTGCCAGCAGCGACCCGGGACAGGGCTACGAGCAGTACTTC. Supplemented by reference TRBV7-2 and TRBJ2-7, the full variable domain reads GAGVSQSPSNKVTEKGKDVELRCDPISGHTALYWYRQSLGQGLEFLIYFQGNSAPDKSGLPSDRFSAERTGGSVSTLTIQRTQQEDSAVYLCASSDPGQGYEQYFGPGTRLTVT.

This clonotype was detected only a few times. This sequence joins TRBV6-2 or TRBV6-3 and TRBJ2-7; D uncertain. With 0 bases removed from V and 5 bases from J, the gap between germline ends came to 8 bases. The CDR3 is 13 amino acids. CDR1 and CDR2 from the germline V gene are MNHEY and SVGEGT. The CDR3 DNA reads as TGTGCCAGCAGTTACTCGAATACCCACGAGCAGTACTTC. Protein sequence: CASSYSNTHEQYF.

J is TRBJ2-1 and V is TRBV7-2; 13 bases are shared with TRBD2. Per germline, CDR1 SGHTA and CDR2 FQGNSA. This CDR3 is built from 19 residues. Unmatched junction bases numbered 7, after V lost 2 bases and J lost 0 bases. The CDR3 DNA reads TGTGCCAGCAGCTTATTCCCGGGACTAGCGGGGAGCTCCTACAATGAGCAGTTCTTC. The encoded protein is CASSLFPGLAGSSYNEQFF.

This clonotype came up many times. The rearrangement links TRBV9 to TRBJ1-1; perhaps TRBD1 as D (5 bases). V was shortened by 3 bases and J by 1 base, with 16 bases between the two germline ends. Germline lookup yields CDR1 SGDLS and CDR2 YYNGEE. There are 16 residues in the CDR3. The CDR3 region has the DNA TGTGCCAGCAGCGGAGCCGTCCCGGGACCGAACACTGAAGCTTTCTTT. Translating gives CASSGAVPGPNTEAFF. Drawing the rest from reference TRBV9 and TRBJ1-1, the complete variable domain is DSGVTQTPKHLITATGQRVTLRCSPRSGDLSVYWYQQSLDQGLQFLIQYYNGEERAKGNILERFSAQQFPDLHSELNLSSLELGDSALYFCASSGAVPGPNTEAFFGQGTRLTVV.

This clonotype has more than one count but fewer than ten. CDR3 in amino acids: CASSPGTPGPNTEAFF. In nucleotides, the CDR3 is TGTGCCAGTAGTCCCGGCACCCCGGGGCCGAACACTGAAGCTTTCTTT. This rearrangement joins TRBV19 to TRBJ1-1; maybe TRBD1 (5 bases). Germline V gene data show CDR1 as LNHDA and CDR2 as SQIVND (reference sequence). Trimming stripped 5 bases from V and 1 base from J, with 17 bases between. This CDR3 is built from 16 residues.

This chain connects TRBV2 to TRBJ1-5; possibly TRBD1 for D (6 bases). Germline lookup yields CDR1 SNHLY and CDR2 FYNNEI. The CDR3 loop spans 15 amino acids. V was shortened by 3 bases and J by 4 bases, with 13 bases between the two germline ends. The CDR3 coding sequence is TGTGCCAGCAGTGATTATAGGCAGGGGAATCAGCCCCAGCATTTT. This codes for CASSDYRQGNQPQHF.

This clonotype was found many times. The chain recombines TRBV12-3 or TRBV12-4 with TRBJ2-7, with D uncertain. CDR3 length: 12 amino acids. Trimming stripped 0 bases from V and 5 bases from J, with 5 bases between. The CDR3 coding sequence is TGTGCCAGCAGTTTAGCCACCCACGAGCAGTACTTC. It yields the protein CASSLATHEQYF.

This clonotype was seen at least ten times. The chain recombines TRBV7-9 with TRBJ2-5; weak D call: TRBD1 (6 bases). Trimming removed 5 bases from V and 5 bases from J, with 12 bases in between. Germline V gene lookup returns CDR1 SEHNR and CDR2 FQNEAQ (reference sequence). The CDR3 consists of 13 residues. The CDR3 sequence is CASSVVQGETQYF. As DNA, the CDR3 is TGTGCCAGCAGCGTCGTGCAGGGGGAGACCCAGTACTTC.

The chain links TRBV15 to TRBJ1-5; D possibly corresponds to TRBD1 (6 bases). The CDR3 is 14 amino acids. V gave up 5 bases and J gave up 0 bases, with 8 bases separating them. Germline loops: CDR1 LNHNV, CDR2 YYDKDF (reference sequence). The CDR3 loop is CATSPTGSNQPQHF. DNA of the CDR3: TGTGCCACCAGCCCGACAGGTAGCAATCAGCCCCAGCATTTT. Full variable domain (rest looked up from reference TRBV15 and TRBJ1-5): DAMVIQNPRYQVTQFGKPVTLSCSQTLNHNVMYWYQQKSSQAPKLLFHYYDKDFNNEADTPDNFQSRRPNTSFCFLDIRSPGLGDTAMYLCATSPTGSNQPQHFGDGTRLSIL.